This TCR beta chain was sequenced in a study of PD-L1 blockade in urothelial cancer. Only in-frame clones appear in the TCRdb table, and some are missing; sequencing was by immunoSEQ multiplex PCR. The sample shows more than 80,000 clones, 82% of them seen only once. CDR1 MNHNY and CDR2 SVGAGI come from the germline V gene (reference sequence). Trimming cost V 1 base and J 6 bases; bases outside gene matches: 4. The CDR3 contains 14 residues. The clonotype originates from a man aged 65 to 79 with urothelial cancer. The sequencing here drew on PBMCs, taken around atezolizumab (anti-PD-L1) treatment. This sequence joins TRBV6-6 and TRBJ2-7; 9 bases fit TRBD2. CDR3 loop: CASSYFGSGSEQYF. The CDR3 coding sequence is TGTGCCAGCAGTTACTTTGGTAGCGGGAGCGAGCAGTACTTC.